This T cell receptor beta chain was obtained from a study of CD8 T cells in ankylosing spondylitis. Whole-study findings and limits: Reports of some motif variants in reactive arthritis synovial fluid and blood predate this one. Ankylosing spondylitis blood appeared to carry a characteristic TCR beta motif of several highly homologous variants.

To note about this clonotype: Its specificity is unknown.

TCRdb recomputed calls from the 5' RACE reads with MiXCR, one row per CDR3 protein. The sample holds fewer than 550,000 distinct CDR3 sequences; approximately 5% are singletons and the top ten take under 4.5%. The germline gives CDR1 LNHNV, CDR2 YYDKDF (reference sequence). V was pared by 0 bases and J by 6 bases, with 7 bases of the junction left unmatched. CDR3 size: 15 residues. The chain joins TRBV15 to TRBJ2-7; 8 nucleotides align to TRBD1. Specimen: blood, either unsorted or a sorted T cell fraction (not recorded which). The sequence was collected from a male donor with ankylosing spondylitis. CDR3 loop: CATSRDFATGVEQYF. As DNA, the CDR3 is TGTGCCACCAGCAGAGATTTCGCGACAGGGGTCGAGCAGTACTTC.